This paragraph covers one T cell receptor (beta chain) sequence. As handled by the study authors: From ImmunoSEQ came sequences covering only the junction and carrying no quality scores, so filtering differed. Profiling relied on immunoSEQ multiplex PCR, and the TCRdb table lists in-frame clones only, not all of them. V, J and clone size are those of that table, while D and trimming were read from the DNA. Of around 2.1 million clones in the sample, approximately 94% were seen once. The data stem from a study of shared clonotypes between healthy human individuals. Trimming removed 2 bases from V and 6 bases from J, with 13 bases in between. This CDR3 has 14 residues. Germline V gene sequence: CDR1 MGHDK, CDR2 SYGVNS.

The sequence was obtained from a young man in good health. The sample was naive CD4+ T cells sorted from blood. Sample subset: CD45RA+ positively selected. The V and J genes are TRBV25-1 and TRBJ1-2; D possibly corresponds to TRBD1 (5 bases). In DNA form, the CDR3 reads TGTGCCAGCAGTGAACAGGGTACGATGAATGGCTACACCTTC. As protein: CASSEQGTMNGYTF.